The clone carrying this TCR beta chain was counted ten times or more. Its target is not known. Germline values: CDR1 SGDLS, CDR2 YYNGEE. V shed 5 bases and J shed 7 bases, with 9 bases lying between them. The CDR3 is 12 residues long. Clones were sequenced by immunoSEQ multiplex PCR, and TCRdb holds only the in-frame ones, with some missing. Altogether 250,000 to 350,000 clones are present, about 72% being singletons, with the ten largest covering approximately 5.1%. The data were taken from a study of cytotoxic CD8 clonotypes in ibrutinib-treated CLL. Study as a whole: Patients: more than 10 relapsed/refractory, some 15 treatment-naive, roughly 17 IGHV unmutated.

Study-level results: Having risen at ibrutinib response, clonality had fallen back toward baseline by progression. Public clonotypes, an uncommon group, contracted or remained stable on treatment.

The receptor was derived from a human donor with chronic lymphocytic leukemia. The source was PBMCs, collected at disease progression, from a patient treated with ibrutinib. The rearrangement joins TRBV9 to TRBJ2-2; tentatively, D is TRBD2 (6 bases). The CDR3: CASRKTSGELFF. Written as DNA, the CDR3 is TGTGCCAGCAGAAAGACTAGCGGGGAGCTGTTTTTT.